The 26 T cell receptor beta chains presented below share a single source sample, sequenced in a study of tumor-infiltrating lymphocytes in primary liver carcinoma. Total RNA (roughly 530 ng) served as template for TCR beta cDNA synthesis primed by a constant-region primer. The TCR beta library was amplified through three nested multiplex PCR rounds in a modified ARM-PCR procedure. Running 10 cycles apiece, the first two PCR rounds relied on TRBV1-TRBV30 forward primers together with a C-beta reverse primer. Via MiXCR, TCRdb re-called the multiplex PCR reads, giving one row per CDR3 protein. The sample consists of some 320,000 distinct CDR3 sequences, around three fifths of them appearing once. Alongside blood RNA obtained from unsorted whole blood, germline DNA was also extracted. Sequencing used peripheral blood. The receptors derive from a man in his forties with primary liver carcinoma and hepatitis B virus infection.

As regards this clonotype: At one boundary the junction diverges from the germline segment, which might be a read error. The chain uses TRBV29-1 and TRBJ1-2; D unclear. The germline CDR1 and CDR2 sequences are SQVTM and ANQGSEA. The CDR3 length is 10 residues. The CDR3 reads CSAQDGDYTF. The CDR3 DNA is TGTAGCGCTCAGGATGGAGACTACACCTTC.

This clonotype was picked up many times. CDR3 in amino acids: CASTPMGGRPYNEQFF. In nucleotides, the CDR3 is TGTGCCAGCACCCCGATGGGCGGGAGACCCTACAATGAGCAGTTCTTC. This chain joins TRBV6-2 or TRBV6-3 and TRBJ2-1, with 7 positions matching TRBD2. Germline CDR1 reads MNHEY; CDR2 reads SVGEGT. The trim removed 7 bases at V and 2 bases at J, leaving 11 bases unmatched. This CDR3 is 16 amino acids long.

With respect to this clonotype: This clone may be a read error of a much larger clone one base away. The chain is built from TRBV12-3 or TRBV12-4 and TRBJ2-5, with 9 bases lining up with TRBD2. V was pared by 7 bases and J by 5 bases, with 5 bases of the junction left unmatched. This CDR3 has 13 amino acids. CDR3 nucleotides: TGTGCCAGCAACCCGACTAGCGGTGAGACCCAGTACTTC. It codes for CASNPTSGETQYF.

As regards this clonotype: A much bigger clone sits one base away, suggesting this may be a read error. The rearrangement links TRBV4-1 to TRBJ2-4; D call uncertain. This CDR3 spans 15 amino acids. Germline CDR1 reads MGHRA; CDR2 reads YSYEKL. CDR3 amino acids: CASSQVTLAENIQYF. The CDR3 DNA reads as TGCGCCAGCAGCCAAGTGACGTTAGCCGAAAACATTCAGTACTTC.

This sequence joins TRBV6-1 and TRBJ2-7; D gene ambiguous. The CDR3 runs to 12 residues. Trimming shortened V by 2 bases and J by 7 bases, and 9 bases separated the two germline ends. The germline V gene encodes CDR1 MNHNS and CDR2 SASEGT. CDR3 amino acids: CASSELTREQYF. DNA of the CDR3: TGTGCCAGCAGTGAACTAACGCGTGAGCAGTACTTC.

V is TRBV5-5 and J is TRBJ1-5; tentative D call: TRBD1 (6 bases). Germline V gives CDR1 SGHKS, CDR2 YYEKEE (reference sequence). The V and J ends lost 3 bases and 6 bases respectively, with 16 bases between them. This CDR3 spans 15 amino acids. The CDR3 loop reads CASSSLGGGGQPQHF. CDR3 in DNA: TGTGCCAGCAGCTCCCTGGGGGGCGGAGGTCAGCCCCAGCATTTT.

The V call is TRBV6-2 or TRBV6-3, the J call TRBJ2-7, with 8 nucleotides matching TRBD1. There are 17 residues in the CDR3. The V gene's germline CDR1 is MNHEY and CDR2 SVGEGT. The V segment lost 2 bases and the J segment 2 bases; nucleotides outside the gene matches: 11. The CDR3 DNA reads TGTGCCAGCAGTTACGGAGTCGGGACAGGATTTACCTACGAGCAGTACTTC. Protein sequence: CASSYGVGTGFTYEQYF.

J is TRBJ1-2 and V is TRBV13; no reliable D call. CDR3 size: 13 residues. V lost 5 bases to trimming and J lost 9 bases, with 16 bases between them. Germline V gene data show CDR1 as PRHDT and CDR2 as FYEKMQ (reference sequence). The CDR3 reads CASSPWNEESYTF. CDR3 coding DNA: TGTGCCAGCAGCCCCTGGAATGAGGAAAGCTACACCTTC.

CDR3 coding DNA: TGTGCCAGCATGGACATTTACAATCAGCCCCAGCATTTT. As protein: CASMDIYNQPQHF. The J gene is TRBJ1-5, the V gene TRBV6-1, with D perhaps matching TRBD1 (5 bases). V was clipped by 7 bases and J by 3 bases, with 10 bases between them. This CDR3 is built from 13 residues. Germline values: CDR1 MNHNS, CDR2 SASEGT.

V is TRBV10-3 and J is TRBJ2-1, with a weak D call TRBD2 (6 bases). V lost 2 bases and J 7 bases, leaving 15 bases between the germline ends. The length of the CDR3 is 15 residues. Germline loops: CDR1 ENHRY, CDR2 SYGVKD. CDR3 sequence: CAISELMDYQNEQFF. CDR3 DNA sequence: TGTGCCATCAGTGAGCTTATGGACTATCAAAATGAGCAGTTCTTC.

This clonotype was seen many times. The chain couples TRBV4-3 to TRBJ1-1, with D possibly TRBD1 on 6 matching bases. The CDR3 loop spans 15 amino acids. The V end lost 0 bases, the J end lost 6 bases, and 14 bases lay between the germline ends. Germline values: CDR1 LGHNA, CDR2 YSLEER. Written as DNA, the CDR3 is TGCGCCAGCAGCCAAGATTCGGACAGTATCGCTGAAGCTTTCTTT. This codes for CASSQDSDSIAEAFF.

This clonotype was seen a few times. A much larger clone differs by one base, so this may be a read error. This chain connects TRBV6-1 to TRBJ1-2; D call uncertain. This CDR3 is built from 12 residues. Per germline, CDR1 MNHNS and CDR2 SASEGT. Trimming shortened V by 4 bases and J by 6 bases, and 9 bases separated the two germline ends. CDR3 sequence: CASSVDIHGYTF. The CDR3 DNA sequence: TGTGCCAGCAGTGTTGACATTCATGGCTACACCTTC.

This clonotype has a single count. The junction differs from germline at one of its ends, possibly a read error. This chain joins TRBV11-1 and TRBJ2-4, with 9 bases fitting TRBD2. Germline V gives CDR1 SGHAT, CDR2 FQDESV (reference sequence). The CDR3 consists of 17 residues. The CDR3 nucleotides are TGTGCCAGCAGCTTTCCCGGAGCTAGCGGGACCAAAAACATCCAGTACTTC. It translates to CASSFPGASGTKNIQYF.

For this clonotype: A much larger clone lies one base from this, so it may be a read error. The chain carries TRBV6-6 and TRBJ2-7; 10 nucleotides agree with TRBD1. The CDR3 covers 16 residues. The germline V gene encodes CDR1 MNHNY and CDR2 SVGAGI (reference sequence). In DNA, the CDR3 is TGTGCCAGCAGTTACGCTCCGGGACAGGGGCGCTACGAGCTGTACTTC. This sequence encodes CASSYAPGQGRYELYF.

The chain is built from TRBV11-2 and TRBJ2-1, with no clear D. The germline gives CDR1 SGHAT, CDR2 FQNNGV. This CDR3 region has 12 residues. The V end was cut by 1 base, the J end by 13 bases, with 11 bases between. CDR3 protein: CASSLGFPAQFF. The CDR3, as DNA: TGTGCCAGCAGCTTAGGGTTCCCGGCTCAGTTCTTC.

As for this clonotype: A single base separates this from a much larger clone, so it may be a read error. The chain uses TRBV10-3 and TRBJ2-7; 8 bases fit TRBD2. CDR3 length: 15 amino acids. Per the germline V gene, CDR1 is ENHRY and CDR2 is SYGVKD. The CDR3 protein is CAISESGSGTYKQYF. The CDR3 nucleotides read TGTGCCATCAGTGAGTCCGGTAGCGGGACCTACAAGCAGTACTTC.

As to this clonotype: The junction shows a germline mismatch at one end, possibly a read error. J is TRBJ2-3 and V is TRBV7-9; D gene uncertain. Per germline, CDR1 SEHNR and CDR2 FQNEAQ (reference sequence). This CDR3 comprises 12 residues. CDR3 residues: CASSAHGDTRYF. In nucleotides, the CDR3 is TGTGCCAGCAGCGCCCACGGAGATACGCGGTATTTT.

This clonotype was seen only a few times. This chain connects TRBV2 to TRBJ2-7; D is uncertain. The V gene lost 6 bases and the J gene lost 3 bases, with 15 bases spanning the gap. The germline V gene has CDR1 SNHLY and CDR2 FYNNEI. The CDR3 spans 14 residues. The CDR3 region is CASRERPTGYEQYF. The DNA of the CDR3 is TGTGCCAGCAGAGAACGACCGACGGGCTACGAGCAGTACTTC.

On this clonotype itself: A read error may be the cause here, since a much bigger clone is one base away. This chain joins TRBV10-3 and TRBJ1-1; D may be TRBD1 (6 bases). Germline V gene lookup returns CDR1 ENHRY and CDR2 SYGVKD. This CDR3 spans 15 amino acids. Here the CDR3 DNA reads TGTGCCATCAAAAGTAGAGGACAGATTAACACTGAAGTTTTCTTT. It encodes CAIKSRGQINTEVFF.

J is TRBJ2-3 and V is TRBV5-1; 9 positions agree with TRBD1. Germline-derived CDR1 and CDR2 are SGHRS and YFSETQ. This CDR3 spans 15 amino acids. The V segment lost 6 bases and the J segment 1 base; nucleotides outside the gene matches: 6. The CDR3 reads CASNQQGARTDTQYF. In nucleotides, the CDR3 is TGCGCCAGCAACCAACAGGGGGCCCGCACAGATACGCAGTATTTT.

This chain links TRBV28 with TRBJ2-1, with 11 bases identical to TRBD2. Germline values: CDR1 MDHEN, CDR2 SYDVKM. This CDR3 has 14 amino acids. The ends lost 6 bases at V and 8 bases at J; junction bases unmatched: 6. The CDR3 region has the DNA TGTGCCAGCAGGACCGGGACTAGCGGCGATGAGCAGTTCTTC. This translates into CASRTGTSGDEQFF.

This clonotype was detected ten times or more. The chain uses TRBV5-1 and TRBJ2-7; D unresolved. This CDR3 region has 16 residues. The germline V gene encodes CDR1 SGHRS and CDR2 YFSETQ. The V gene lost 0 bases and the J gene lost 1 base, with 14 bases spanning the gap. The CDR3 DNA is TGCGCCAGCAGCTTGGGGGCTTTGGACGGGTCCTACGAGCAGTACTTC. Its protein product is CASSLGALDGSYEQYF.

DNA for the CDR3: TGTGCCAGCACAAGGACAGGGAGCTCCTACGAGCAGTACTTC. Residues: CASTRTGSSYEQYF. V is TRBV6-1 and J is TRBJ2-7; the match to TRBD1 covers 8 bases. Per germline, CDR1 MNHNS and CDR2 SASEGT. The V and J ends lost 7 bases and 0 bases, in that order; junction bases with no gene match: 5. The CDR3 is 14 amino acids.

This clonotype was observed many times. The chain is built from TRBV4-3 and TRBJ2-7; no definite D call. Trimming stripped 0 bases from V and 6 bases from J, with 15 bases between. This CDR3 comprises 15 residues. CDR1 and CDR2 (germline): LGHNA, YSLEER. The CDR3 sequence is CASSQDHPRRSEQYF. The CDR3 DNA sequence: TGCGCCAGCAGCCAAGATCATCCACGCCGGAGCGAGCAGTACTTC.

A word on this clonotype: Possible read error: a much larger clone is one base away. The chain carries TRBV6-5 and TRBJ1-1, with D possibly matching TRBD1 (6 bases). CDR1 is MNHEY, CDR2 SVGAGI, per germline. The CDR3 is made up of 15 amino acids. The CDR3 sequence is CTSSPLYKSGAEAFF. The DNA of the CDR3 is TGTACCAGCAGCCCACTATATAAATCAGGGGCTGAAGCTTTCTTT.

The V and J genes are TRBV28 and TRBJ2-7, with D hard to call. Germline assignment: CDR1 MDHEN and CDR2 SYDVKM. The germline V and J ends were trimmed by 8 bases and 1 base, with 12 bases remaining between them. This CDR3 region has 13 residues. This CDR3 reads CASVERSSYEQYF. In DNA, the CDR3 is TGTGCCAGCGTCGAAAGGTCTTCCTACGAGCAGTACTTC.